The 8 T cell receptor beta chains below were found in one sample sequenced in a study of blood T cells in healthy people across ages. The authors ran a second PCR of about 6 to 12 cycles using a sample-barcoded 5' primer and a J-beta primer mix. A single record per CDR3 protein comes from TCRdb applying MiXCR to the 5' RACE reads. The table has 1 million or so distinct CDR3 sequences, almost 25% seen once. The sample also formed part of further work on T cells of mothers and their children.

Sequenced input: blood. All receptors come from a girl aged 2 to 9 in good health.

The chain carries TRBV7-8 and TRBJ1-2, with a weak D call TRBD1 (6 bases). Germline V gives CDR1 SGHVS, CDR2 FQNEAQ. The CDR3 covers 15 residues. V was cut by 1 base and J by 5 bases, with 14 bases left in between. As DNA, the CDR3 is TGTGCCAGCAGCTTAGAGGGGGGGCAGGTGTATGGCTACACCTTC. Its protein is CASSLEGGQVYGYTF.

This clonotype was observed a few times. One end of the junction fails to match germline, which may point to a read error. V and J are TRBV7-7 and TRBJ2-1; 8 nucleotides line up with TRBD1. Germline lookup yields CDR1 SSHAT and CDR2 FNYEAQ (reference sequence). The CDR3 runs to 15 residues. CDR3 nucleotide sequence: TGTGCTAGCAGCCCCACGACAGGGGTCCTGAATGAGCAGTTCTTC. It codes for CASSPTTGVLNEQFF.

This chain connects TRBV7-2 to TRBJ2-1; no definite D call. The CDR3 runs to 15 residues. Germline values: CDR1 SGHTA, CDR2 FQGNSA. V gave up 0 bases and J gave up 2 bases, with 8 bases separating them. CDR3 in amino acids: CASSLADSAYNEQFF. CDR3 bases: TGTGCCAGCAGCTTAGCAGACTCCGCCTACAATGAGCAGTTCTTC.

This clonotype has more than one count but fewer than ten. This chain joins TRBV5-1 and TRBJ2-5; the match to TRBD1 covers 8 bases. The J call may be in error: the DNA end matches TRBJ2-7 better. The germline V gene encodes CDR1 SGHRS and CDR2 YFSETQ. This CDR3 region has 16 residues. The CDR3 loop reads CASSLGTGPIVYEQYF. CDR3 DNA sequence: TGCGCCAGCAGCTTGGGGACAGGGCCGATTGTCTACGAGCAGTACTTC.

The J gene is TRBJ2-3, the V gene TRBV5-1, with TRBD2 matching 7 bases. Germline V gene data show CDR1 as SGHRS and CDR2 as YFSETQ. The CDR3 runs 15 residues. V dropped 4 bases and J dropped 3; count of bases not matched to a gene: 8. CDR3 coding DNA: TGCGCCAGCAGCCTCACTAGCGCACCAACAGATACGCAGTATTTT. Translating it yields CASSLTSAPTDTQYF.

The chain uses TRBV29-1 and TRBJ2-3; tentatively, D is TRBD2 (5 bases). Trimming took off 4 bases at V and 2 bases at J, with 13 bases between the two ends. Germline V CDR1 and CDR2: SQVTM, ANQGSEA. The length of the CDR3 is 14 residues. The CDR3 DNA sequence: TGCAGCGTTGGGCCCGGGATACACACAGATACGCAGTATTTT. Translating it yields CSVGPGIHTDTQYF.

This clonotype came up a few times. V is TRBV7-9 and J is TRBJ2-7, with a possible D match to TRBD2 (5 bases). The germline V gene has CDR1 SEHNR and CDR2 FQNEAQ (reference sequence). Trimming shortened V by 5 bases and J by 0 bases, and 14 bases separated the two germline ends. The CDR3 sequence is 15 residues long. Here the CDR3 DNA reads TGTGCCAGCAGCCTCCGACCGGGAAGCTCCTACGAGCAGTACTTC. Its protein product is CASSLRPGSSYEQYF.

This clonotype was observed a handful of times. This chain joins TRBV11-2 and TRBJ1-1, with 9 bases identical to TRBD1. In germline, CDR1 is SGHAT, CDR2 FQNNGV. The J segment lost 6 bases and the V segment lost 6 bases, leaving 11 bases of the junction unmatched. The CDR3 spans 15 residues. This CDR3 reads CASSLNRGRVAEAFF. In DNA form, the CDR3 reads TGTGCCAGCAGTTTAAACAGGGGGCGCGTCGCTGAAGCTTTCTTT.